This TCR beta chain was found in a study of T cell responses to AZD1222 COVID-19 vaccine. Overall study: Combined were second doses at about 4 or about 12 weeks.

Whole-study findings and limits: Clonal diversity may have been underestimated in mostly white British donors. Baseline testing showed seropositivity in only six or seven AZD1222 recipients.

TCRdb's table, derived via immunoSEQ multiplex PCR, lists solely in-frame clones and lacks some. The data hold roughly 170,000 clones, with approximately 90% observed a single time. The CDR3 consists of 17 residues. The germline CDR1 and CDR2 sequences are SGHVS and FNYEAQ. Between the trimmed V and J ends, which lost 1 base and 4 bases, there was a span of 16 bases. This clone was found once. The antigen is undetermined. V usage is TRBV7-6 and J usage is TRBJ2-2, with a weak D call TRBD1 (6 bases). The sequence was collected from an adult in good health. The sample consisted of peripheral blood, taken on day 0 of AZD1222 vaccination. This CDR3 is CASSLGSAGVRTGELFF. In DNA, the CDR3 is TGTGCCAGCAGCTTAGGATCGGCAGGGGTGCGCACCGGGGAGCTGTTTTTT.